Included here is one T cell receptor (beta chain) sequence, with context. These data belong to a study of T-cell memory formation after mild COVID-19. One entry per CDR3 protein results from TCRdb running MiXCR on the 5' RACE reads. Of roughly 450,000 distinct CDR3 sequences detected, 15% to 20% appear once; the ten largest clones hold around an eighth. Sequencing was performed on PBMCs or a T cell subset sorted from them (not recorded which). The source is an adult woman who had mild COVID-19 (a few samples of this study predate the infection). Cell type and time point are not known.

The CDR3 reads CASSQLLSNQPQHF. DNA of the CDR3: TGCGCCAGCAGTCAATTGCTCAGCAATCAGCCCCAGCATTTT. The V call is TRBV23-1, the J call TRBJ1-5; D not certain. TRBV23-1 counts as an open reading frame of uncertain function. The CDR3 runs 14 residues. The V end was cut by 1 base, the J end by 1 base, with 5 bases between.